This TCR beta chain was sequenced in a study of CD8+CD57+ T cells in acquired aplastic anemia. CDR3 length: 15 amino acids. Germline-derived CDR1 and CDR2 are MNHEY and SVGEGT. Trimming removed 5 bases from V and 0 bases from J, with 12 bases in between. Researchers used genomic DNA as the template to profile TCR beta VDJ and CDR3. TCRdb fed the reads into MiXCR, producing one record per CDR3 protein. The data show 450,000 to 550,000 distinct CDR3 sequences, roughly 34% seen once. The sequenced patients had an expansion of CD8+CD57+ cells seen by flow cytometry. The chain couples TRBV6-2 or TRBV6-3 to TRBJ2-3; D is undetermined. The receptor was derived from a human donor with aplastic anemia. Sequencing input: sorted CD4+, CD8+, or CD8+CD57+ T cells (not recorded which) from PBMCs. The CDR3 here is CASSNPFTSTDTQYF. The CDR3 coding sequence is TGTGCCAGCAGTAACCCTTTTACGAGCACAGATACGCAGTATTTT.